This passage covers 13 T cell receptor beta chains from one sample sequenced in a study of blood T cell repertoires in COVID-19. The data were produced by immunoSEQ multiplex PCR, yet TCRdb's version contains in-frame clones alone and is incomplete. The sample yields about 110,000 clones, approximately 86% seen once. Material for sequencing was peripheral blood. The receptors here all came from a man in his forties or fifties with acute or convalescent COVID-19.

V gene TRBV27 combines with J gene TRBJ1-2; D ambiguous. Per germline, CDR1 MNHEY and CDR2 SMNVEV (reference sequence). The CDR3 totals 13 residues. The V and J ends lost 5 bases and 2 bases respectively, with 9 bases between them. The CDR3 DNA is TGTGCCAGCAGTCAGACACGAAACTATGGCTACACCTTC. Residues: CASSQTRNYGYTF.

The rearrangement links TRBV3-1 (or the pseudogene TRBV3-2) to TRBJ1-5; 7 bases map to TRBD1. Germline trimming cut 2 bases from V and 6 bases from J; bases unmatched to any gene: 10. The CDR3 contains 16 residues. Germline CDR1 is LGHDT and CDR2 is YNNKEL (reference sequence). CDR3 nucleotides: TGTGCCAGCAGCCAATCCGCGACAGGGTTGGCTCAGCCCCAGCATTTT. Amino acid sequence: CASSQSATGLAQPQHF.

A note on this clone: Other DNA sequences of this sample code for an identical CDR3. The chain has TRBV15 and TRBJ2-7; D gene ambiguous. Germline loops: CDR1 LNHNV, CDR2 YYDKDF (reference sequence). The CDR3 loop spans 13 amino acids. V lost 0 bases to trimming and J lost 1 base, with 4 bases between them. The CDR3 reads CATSRDLSYEQYF. The CDR3 DNA sequence: TGTGCCACCAGCAGAGATCTTTCCTACGAGCAGTACTTC.

This rearrangement joins TRBV7-3 to TRBJ2-5; 11 nucleotides line up with TRBD2. The CDR3 sequence is 16 residues long. CDR1 is SGHTA, CDR2 FQGTGA, per germline. V was pared by 5 bases and J by 4 bases, with 9 bases of the junction left unmatched. CDR3 bases: TGTGCCAGCAGCCCGGGGACTAGCGGCTTGGGAGAGACCCAGTACTTC. As protein: CASSPGTSGLGETQYF.

The chain has TRBV6-1 and TRBJ2-1; TRBD2 matches 11 bases. Trimming cost V 2 bases and J 4 bases; bases outside gene matches: 7. The CDR3 length is 17 residues. Germline CDR1 is MNHNS and CDR2 is SASEGT. The CDR3 DNA reads as TGTGCCAGCAGTGAAAGGGAAGGGACTAGCGGTTACAATGAGCAGTTCTTC. Translated, it gives CASSEREGTSGYNEQFF.

The chain uses TRBV9 and TRBJ1-3, with unresolved D. There are 16 residues in the CDR3. V lost 0 bases, J lost 1 base, and 11 bases lay in between. The V gene's germline CDR1 is SGDLS and CDR2 YYNGEE. The CDR3 DNA follows: TGTGCCAGCAGCGTAGCACCATCGGGGTCTGGAAACACCATATATTTT. As protein: CASSVAPSGSGNTIYF.

This chain connects TRBV4-3 to TRBJ2-6, with D maybe TRBD1 (6 bases). The V gene lost 1 base and the J gene lost 2 bases, with 18 bases spanning the gap. The CDR3 covers 19 residues. Germline V gene sequence: CDR1 LGHNA, CDR2 YSLEER. The CDR3 spells CASSQARINPGAGANVLTF. The CDR3 coding sequence is TGCGCCAGCAGCCAAGCGCGAATTAATCCAGGGGCTGGGGCCAACGTCCTGACTTTC.

This chain connects TRBV19 to TRBJ1-6, with D maybe TRBD1 (6 bases). The CDR3 sequence is 11 residues long. Germline CDR1 reads LNHDA; CDR2 reads SQIVND (reference sequence). V was clipped by 7 bases and J by 13 bases, with 11 bases between them. CDR3 loop: CASTRDKPLHF. As DNA, the CDR3 is TGTGCCAGTACCCGGGACAAGCCCCTCCACTTT.

V and J are TRBV5-6 and TRBJ1-2; no clear D gene. The CDR3 has 14 amino acids. Trimming took off 4 bases at V and 4 bases at J, with 14 bases between the two ends. Looked up from germline, CDR1 is SGHDT and CDR2 is YYEEEE. CDR3 nucleotide sequence: TGTGCCAGCAGCGGAGTGACGATGGGCTATGGCTACACCTTC. Translating gives CASSGVTMGYGYTF.

The chain links TRBV3-1 (or the pseudogene TRBV3-2) to TRBJ2-1; a weak D match, TRBD1 (6 bases). The CDR3 contains 14 residues. The V gene's germline CDR1 is LGHDT and CDR2 YNNKEL (reference sequence). The V end was cut by 4 bases, the J end by 3 bases, with 10 bases between. The DNA for the CDR3 is TGTGCCAGCAGCCCCGTGACAGGCTACAATGAGCAGTTCTTC. Translated: CASSPVTGYNEQFF.

This clone was recorded a few times. V and J are TRBV7-8 and TRBJ1-1; D is unclear. The CDR3 runs 16 residues. Trimming took 0 bases from V and 1 from J, leaving 12 bases between them. CDR1 is SGHVS, CDR2 FQNEAQ, per germline. This CDR3 reads CASSLAYRRKNTEAFF. CDR3 DNA sequence: TGTGCCAGCAGCTTAGCTTACCGGAGGAAGAACACTGAAGCTTTCTTT.

The chain uses TRBV4-3 and TRBJ1-5, with a weak D call TRBD1 (6 bases). V was pared by 3 bases and J by 7 bases, with 16 bases between. Looked up from germline, CDR1 is LGHNA and CDR2 is YSLEER. This CDR3 is 15 amino acids long. The CDR3 DNA is TGCGCCAGCAGCCATACCACAGGGAATGGGCAGCCCCAGCATTTT. This sequence encodes CASSHTTGNGQPQHF.

This chain uses TRBV9 with TRBJ2-7, with a possible D match to TRBD1 (6 bases). Per the germline V gene, CDR1 is SGDLS and CDR2 is YYNGEE. The CDR3 is made up of 15 amino acids. Trimming removed 0 bases from V and 0 bases from J, with 10 bases in between. The CDR3 reads CASSVGGTSSYEQYF. CDR3 nucleotide sequence: TGTGCCAGCAGCGTAGGGGGGACATCCTCCTACGAGCAGTACTTC.